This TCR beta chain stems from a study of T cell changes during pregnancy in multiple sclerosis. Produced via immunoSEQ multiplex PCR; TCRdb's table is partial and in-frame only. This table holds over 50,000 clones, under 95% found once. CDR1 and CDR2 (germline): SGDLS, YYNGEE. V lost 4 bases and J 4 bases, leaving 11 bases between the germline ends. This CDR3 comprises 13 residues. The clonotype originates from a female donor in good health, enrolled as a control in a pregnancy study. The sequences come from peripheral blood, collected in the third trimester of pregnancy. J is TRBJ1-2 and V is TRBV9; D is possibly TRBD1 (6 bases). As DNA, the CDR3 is TGTGCCAGCAGCCCCGGGACACGCTATGGCTACACCTTC. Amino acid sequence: CASSPGTRYGYTF.